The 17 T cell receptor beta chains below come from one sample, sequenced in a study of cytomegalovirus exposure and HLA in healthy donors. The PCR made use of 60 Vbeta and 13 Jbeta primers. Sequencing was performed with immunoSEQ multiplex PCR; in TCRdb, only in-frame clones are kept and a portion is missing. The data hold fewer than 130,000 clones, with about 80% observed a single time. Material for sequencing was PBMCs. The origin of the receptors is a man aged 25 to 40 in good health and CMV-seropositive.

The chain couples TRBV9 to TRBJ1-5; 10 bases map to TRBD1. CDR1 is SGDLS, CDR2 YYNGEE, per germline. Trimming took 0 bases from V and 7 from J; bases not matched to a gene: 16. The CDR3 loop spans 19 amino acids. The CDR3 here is CASSVGLAGTGASRQPQHF. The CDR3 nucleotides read TGTGCCAGCAGCGTAGGCCTCGCCGGGACAGGGGCGTCACGGCAGCCCCAGCATTTT.

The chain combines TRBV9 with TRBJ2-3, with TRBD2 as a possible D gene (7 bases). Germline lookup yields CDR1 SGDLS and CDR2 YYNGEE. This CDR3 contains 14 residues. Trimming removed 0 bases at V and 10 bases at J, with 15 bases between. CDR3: CASSVEGGARAQYF. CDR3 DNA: TGTGCCAGCAGCGTAGAGGGGGGGGCTAGGGCGCAGTATTTT.

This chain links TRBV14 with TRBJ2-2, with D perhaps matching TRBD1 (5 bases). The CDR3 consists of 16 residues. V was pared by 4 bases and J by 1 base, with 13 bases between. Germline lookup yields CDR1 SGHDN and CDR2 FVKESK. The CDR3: CASSPLRTLNTGELFF. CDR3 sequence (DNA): TGTGCCAGCAGCCCACTGAGGACACTGAACACCGGGGAGCTGTTTTTT.

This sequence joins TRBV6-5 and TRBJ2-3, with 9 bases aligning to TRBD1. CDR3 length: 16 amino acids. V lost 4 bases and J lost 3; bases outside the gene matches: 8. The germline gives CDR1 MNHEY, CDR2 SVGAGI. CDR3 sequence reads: CASSFTTGGRTDTQYF. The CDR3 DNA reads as TGTGCCAGCAGTTTTACGACAGGGGGACGGACAGATACGCAGTATTTT.

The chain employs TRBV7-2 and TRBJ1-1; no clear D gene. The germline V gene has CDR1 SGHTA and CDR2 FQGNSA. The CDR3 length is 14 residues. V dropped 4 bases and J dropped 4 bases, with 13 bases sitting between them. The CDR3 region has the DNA TGTGCCAGCAGCTCCTACGGGTCAACCACTGAAGCTTTCTTT. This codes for CASSSYGSTTEAFF. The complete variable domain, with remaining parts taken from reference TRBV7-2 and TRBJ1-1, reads GAGVSQSPSNKVTEKGKDVELRCDPISGHTALYWYRQSLGQGLEFLIYFQGNSAPDKSGLPSDRFSAERTGGSVSTLTIQRTQQEDSAVYLCASSSYGSTTEAFFGQGTRLTVV.

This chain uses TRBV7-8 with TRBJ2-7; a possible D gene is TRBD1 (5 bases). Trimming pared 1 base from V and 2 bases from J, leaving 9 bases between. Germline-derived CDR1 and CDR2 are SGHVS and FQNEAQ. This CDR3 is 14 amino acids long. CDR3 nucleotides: TGTGCCAGCAGCTTAGTACAGGAAACCTACGAGCAGTACTTC. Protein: CASSLVQETYEQYF.

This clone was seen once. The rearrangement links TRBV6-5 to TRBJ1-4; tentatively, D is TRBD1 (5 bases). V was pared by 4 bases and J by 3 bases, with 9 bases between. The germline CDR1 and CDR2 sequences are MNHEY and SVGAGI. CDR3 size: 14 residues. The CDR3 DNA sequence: TGTGCCAGCAGTTCGACAGAGGCTAATGAAAAACTGTTTTTT. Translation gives CASSSTEANEKLFF.

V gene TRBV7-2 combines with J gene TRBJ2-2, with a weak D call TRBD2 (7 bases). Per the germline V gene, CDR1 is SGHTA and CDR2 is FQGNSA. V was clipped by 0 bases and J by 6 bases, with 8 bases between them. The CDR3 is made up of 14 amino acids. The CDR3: CASSLAGGPGELFF. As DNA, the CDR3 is TGTGCCAGCAGCTTAGCGGGGGGGCCCGGGGAGCTGTTTTTT.

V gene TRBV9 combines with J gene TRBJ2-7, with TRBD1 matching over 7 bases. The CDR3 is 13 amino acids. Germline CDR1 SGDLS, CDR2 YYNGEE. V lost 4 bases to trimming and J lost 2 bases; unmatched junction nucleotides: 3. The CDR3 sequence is CASSPGQTYEQYF. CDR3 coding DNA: TGTGCCAGCAGCCCGGGACAGACCTACGAGCAGTACTTC.

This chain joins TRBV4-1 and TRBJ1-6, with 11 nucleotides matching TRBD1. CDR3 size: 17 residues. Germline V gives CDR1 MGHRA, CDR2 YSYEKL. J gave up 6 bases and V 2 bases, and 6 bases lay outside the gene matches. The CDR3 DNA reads TGCGCCAGCAGCCAAAGCGGACAGGGGGCATTTAATTCACCCCTCCACTTT. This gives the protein CASSQSGQGAFNSPLHF.

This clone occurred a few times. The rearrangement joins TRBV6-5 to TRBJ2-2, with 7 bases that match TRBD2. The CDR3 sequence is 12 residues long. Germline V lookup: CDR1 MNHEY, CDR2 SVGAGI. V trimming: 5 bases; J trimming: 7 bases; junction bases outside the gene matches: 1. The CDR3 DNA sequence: TGTGCCAGCAGTGCGGGGGACGGGGAGCTGTTTTTT. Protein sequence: CASSAGDGELFF.

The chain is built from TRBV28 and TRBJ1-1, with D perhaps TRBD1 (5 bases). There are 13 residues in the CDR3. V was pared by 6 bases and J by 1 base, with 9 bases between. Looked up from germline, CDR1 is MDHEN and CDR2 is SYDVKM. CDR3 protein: CASRRRGNTEAFF. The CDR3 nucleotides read TGTGCCAGCAGGAGAAGGGGGAACACTGAAGCTTTCTTT.

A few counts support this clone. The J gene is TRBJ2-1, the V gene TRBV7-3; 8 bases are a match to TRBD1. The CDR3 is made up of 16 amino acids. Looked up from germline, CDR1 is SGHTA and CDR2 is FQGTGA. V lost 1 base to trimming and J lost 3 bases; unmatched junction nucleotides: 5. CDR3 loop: CASSLMAGGFYNEQFF. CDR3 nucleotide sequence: TGTGCCAGCAGCTTAATGGCAGGGGGCTTCTACAATGAGCAGTTCTTC.

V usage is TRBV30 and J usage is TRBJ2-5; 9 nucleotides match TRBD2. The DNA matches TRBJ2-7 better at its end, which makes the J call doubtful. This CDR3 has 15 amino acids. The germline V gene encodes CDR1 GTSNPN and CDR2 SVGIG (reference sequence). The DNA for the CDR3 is TGTGCCTGGACCCGCCATAGCGGGAGACGCTACGAGCAGTACTTC. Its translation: CAWTRHSGRRYEQYF.

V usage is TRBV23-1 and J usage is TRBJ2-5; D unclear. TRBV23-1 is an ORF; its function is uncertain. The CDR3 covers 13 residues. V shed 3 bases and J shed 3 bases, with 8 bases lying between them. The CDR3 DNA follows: TGCGCCAGCAGTCAGCGTCTAGAAGAGACCCAGTACTTC. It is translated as CASSQRLEETQYF.

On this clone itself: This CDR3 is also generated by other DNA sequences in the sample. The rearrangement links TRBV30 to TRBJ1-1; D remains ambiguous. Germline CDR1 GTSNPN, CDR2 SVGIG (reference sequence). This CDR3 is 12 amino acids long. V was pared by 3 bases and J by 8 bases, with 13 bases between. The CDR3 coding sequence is TGTGCCTGGAGCCCTCAAGGACTCGAAGCTTTCTTT. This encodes CAWSPQGLEAFF.

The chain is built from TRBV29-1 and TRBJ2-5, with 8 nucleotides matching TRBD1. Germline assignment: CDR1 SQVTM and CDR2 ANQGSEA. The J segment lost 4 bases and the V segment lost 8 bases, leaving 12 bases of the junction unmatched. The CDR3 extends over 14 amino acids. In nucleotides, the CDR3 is TGCAGCAGTCTGAGCAGGGGGCTTGGAGAGACCCAGTACTTC. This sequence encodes CSSLSRGLGETQYF.